This TCR beta chain was sequenced during a study of blood T cell repertoires in COVID-19. About the research overall: T cells, B-cell-depleted T cells, or PBMCs supplied cDNA or gDNA.

Assay: immunoSEQ multiplex PCR; the TCRdb copy retains only in-frame clones and omits some. The sample records approximately 250,000 clones, 75% to 85% being singletons. Germline V gene lookup returns CDR1 LNHDA and CDR2 SQIVND (reference sequence). The CDR3 totals 15 residues. Trimming shortened V by 1 base and J by 4 bases, and 10 bases separated the two germline ends. The source material was peripheral blood. The TCR was taken from a human donor in a cohort sampled during active COVID-19. The chain couples TRBV19 to TRBJ2-2; D possibly corresponds to TRBD1 (7 bases). The CDR3, as DNA: TGTGCCAGTAGTATAGCTCAGGGGGGCACCGGGGAGCTGTTTTTT. Encoded protein: CASSIAQGGTGELFF.